These T cell receptor beta chains were read from a single sample in a study of T-cell memory formation after mild COVID-19. TCRdb independently ran MiXCR on the 5' RACE reads; one entry per CDR3 protein. The table includes 150,000 or so distinct CDR3 sequences, around 13% detected once. The specimen was PBMCs or a T cell subset sorted from them (not recorded which). These receptors all come from an adult woman who had mild COVID-19 (a few samples of this study predate the infection). Cell type and time point are not known. Each CDR3 is given with its conserved first and last residue. The D gene is left open where the match is weak. Where a row states a size, it is once, few, many or the class of an expanded clone; other rows omit it.

D | J | V | length | size | DNA | CDR3
- | TRBJ1-4 | TRBV5-5 | 14 | - | TGTGCCAGCACTAGGGGTACGGCTAATGAAAAACTGTTTTTT | CASTRGTANEKLFF
- | TRBJ2-1 | TRBV7-9 | 15 | few | TGTGCCAGCAGCTTAACGGGAGCGACAGGTAATGAGCAGTTCTTC | CASSLTGATGNEQFF
- | TRBJ1-1 | TRBV9 | 13 | once | TGTGCCAGCAGCGTGCGGGACAATACTGAAGCTTTCTTT | CASSVRDNTEAFF
TRBD1 | TRBJ1-2 | TRBV7-2 | 16 | - | TGTGCCAGCAGCTTACAAGGGCGACAGGGGGTTAGTGGCTACACCTTC | CASSLQGRQGVSGYTF
TRBD1 | TRBJ1-2 | TRBV27 | 14 | few | TGTGCCAGCAGTCTGGGACAGGGACCCTATGGCTACACCTTC | CASSLGQGPYGYTF
- | TRBJ2-3 | TRBV5-4 | 13 | few | TGTGCCAGCAGCCCCCCCAGGGTCGATACGCAGTATTTT | CASSPPRVDTQYF
- | TRBJ2-4 | TRBV3-1 | 17 | many | TGTGCCAGCAGCCAACTAGACTTCGGGCAAGTCAAAAACATTCAGTACTTC | CASSQLDFGQVKNIQYF
- | TRBJ2-5 | TRBV7-9 | 12 | - | TGTGCCAGCAGCTTAAGGCGGGAGACCCAGTACTTC | CASSLRRETQYF
TRBD1 | TRBJ2-6 | TRBV11-2 | 17 | - | TGTGCCAGCAGCCTCGGGGACAGGACCTCTGGGGCCAACGTCCTGACTTTC | CASSLGDRTSGANVLTF
- | TRBJ1-2 | TRBV20-1 | 11 | few | TGCAGTGCTAGAGATCTCGCAGACTACACCTTC | CSARDLADYTF
TRBD1 | TRBJ2-7 | TRBV7-9 | 13 | few | TGTGCCAGCAGCTCCACAAACCCGGGACAGGGTGTCTTC | CASSSTNPGQGVF
TRBD2 | TRBJ2-1 | TRBV30 | 14 | few | TGTGCCTGGAGTGGACTAGCAGGCTACAATGAGCAGTTCTTC | CAWSGLAGYNEQFF
- | TRBJ2-3 | TRBV7-8 | 15 | few | TGTGCCAGCAGCTTAGGCGGCGGGTACACAGATACGCAGTATTTT | CASSLGGGYTDTQYF
- | TRBJ2-5 | TRBV5-1 | 15 | few | TGCGCCAGCAGCTGGACCAGCGGAATACAAGAGACCCAGTACTTC | CASSWTSGIQETQYF
- | TRBJ2-5 | TRBV5-1 | 12 | - | TGCGCCAGCAGCTTGGATTCGGGGGTTCAATACTTC | CASSLDSGVQYF
- | TRBJ2-7 | TRBV9 | 15 | few | TGTGCCAGCAGCGTAGCAGAGGGTGTGGTAGATGAGCAGTACTTC | CASSVAEGVVDEQYF